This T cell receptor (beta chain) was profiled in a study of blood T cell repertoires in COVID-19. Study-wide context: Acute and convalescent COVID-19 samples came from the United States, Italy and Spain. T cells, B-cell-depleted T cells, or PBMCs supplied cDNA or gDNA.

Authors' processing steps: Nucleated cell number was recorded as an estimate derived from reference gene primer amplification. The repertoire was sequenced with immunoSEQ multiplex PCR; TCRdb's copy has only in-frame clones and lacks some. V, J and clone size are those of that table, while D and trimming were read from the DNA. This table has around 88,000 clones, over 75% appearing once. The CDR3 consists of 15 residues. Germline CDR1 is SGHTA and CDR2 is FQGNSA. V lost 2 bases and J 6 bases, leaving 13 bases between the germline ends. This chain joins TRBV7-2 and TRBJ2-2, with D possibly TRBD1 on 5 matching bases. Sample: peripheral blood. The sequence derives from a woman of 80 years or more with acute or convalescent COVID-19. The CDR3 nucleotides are TGTGCCAGCAGCTTAAAGGGGTTGGTGCCCGGGGAGCTGTTTTTT. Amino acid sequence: CASSLKGLVPGELFF.